A single sample gave rise to the 30 T cell receptor beta chains below, sequenced in a study of shared clonotypes between healthy human individuals. Using immunoSEQ multiplex PCR, the repertoire was profiled, and TCRdb retains in-frame clones only, with some absent. The sample holds roughly 1,100,000 clones, about 77% seen once. Sequenced: memory CD4+ T cells sorted from blood. Subset reported: CD45RA-negative fraction. Every receptor here comes from a man aged 18 to 35 in good health.

The J gene is TRBJ1-3, the V gene TRBV28; TRBD1 matches 9 bases. Trimming cost V 5 bases and J 0 bases; bases outside gene matches: 8. The CDR3 totals 17 residues. In germline, CDR1 is MDHEN, CDR2 SYDVKM. Written as DNA, the CDR3 is TGTGCCAGCAGTCCACCCGGGACAGGGAGCTCTGGAAACACCATATATTTT. It encodes CASSPPGTGSSGNTIYF.

This clone has a single count. V usage is TRBV10-2 and J usage is TRBJ2-1; 11 bases are shared with TRBD1. Losses at the gene ends were 0 bases for V and 12 bases for J; bases not matched to a gene: 10. This CDR3 has 16 residues. Germline lookup yields CDR1 WSHSY and CDR2 SAAADI. This CDR3 is CASSESIADRGRGQFF. The DNA for the CDR3 is TGCGCCAGCAGTGAGTCGATAGCGGACAGGGGGCGTGGGCAGTTCTTC.

The chain links TRBV18 to TRBJ2-3; D perhaps matches TRBD1 (6 bases). CDR1 KGHSH and CDR2 LQKENI come from the germline V gene. The CDR3 has 15 amino acids. Trimming left V 5 bases short and J 0 bases short, with 12 bases between. CDR3 sequence (DNA): TGTGCCAGCTCAAGTCAACAGGGAAGCACAGATACGCAGTATTTT. Amino acid sequence: CASSSQQGSTDTQYF.

This chain joins TRBV5-1 and TRBJ2-5; D is perhaps TRBD1 or TRBD2 (5 bases each). Germline V gene sequence: CDR1 SGHRS, CDR2 YFSETQ. Between the trimmed V and J ends, which lost 1 base and 5 bases, there was a span of 15 bases. This CDR3 is 15 amino acids long. The CDR3 here is CASSLMGTAGETQYF. The CDR3 DNA sequence: TGCGCCAGCAGCTTGATGGGGACCGCCGGGGAGACCCAGTACTTC. Complete variable domain (other parts from reference TRBV5-1 and TRBJ2-5): KAGVTQTPRYLIKTRGQQVTLSCSPISGHRSVSWYQQTPGQGLQFLFEYFSETQRNKGNFPGRFSGRQFSNSRSEMNVSTLELGDSALYLCASSLMGTAGETQYFGPGTRLLVL.

The chain employs TRBV9 and TRBJ2-2; 7 nucleotides match TRBD2. V was clipped by 0 bases and J by 1 base; unmatched bases: 6. This CDR3 region has 17 residues. Germline V gene lookup returns CDR1 SGDLS and CDR2 YYNGEE. In DNA, the CDR3 is TGTGCCAGCAGCGTAGGTCCAGCGGGGCAGAACACCGGGGAGCTGTTTTTT. Translated, it gives CASSVGPAGQNTGELFF. The full variable domain, its missing parts supplied by reference TRBV9 and TRBJ2-2, is DSGVTQTPKHLITATGQRVTLRCSPRSGDLSVYWYQQSLDQGLQFLIQYYNGEERAKGNILERFSAQQFPDLHSELNLSSLELGDSALYFCASSVGPAGQNTGELFFGEGSRLTVL.

This clone has just one count. The genes are TRBV9 and TRBJ2-2; D gene ambiguous. The CDR3 loop spans 14 amino acids. Trimming cost V 5 bases and J 4 bases, with 12 bases left between them. Germline CDR1 is SGDLS and CDR2 is YYNGEE. The CDR3 bases are TGTGCCAGCAGTCATCCTGCTGGCACCGGGGAGCTGTTTTTT. This sequence encodes CASSHPAGTGELFF.

The chain has TRBV6-5 and TRBJ2-1; 14 bases are shared with TRBD2. CDR3 length: 15 amino acids. The germline V gene encodes CDR1 MNHEY and CDR2 SVGAGI. The J segment lost 5 bases and the V segment lost 6 bases, leaving 3 bases of the junction unmatched. CDR3: CASSGTSGSHNEQFF. In DNA, the CDR3 is TGTGCCAGCAGCGGGACTAGCGGGAGCCACAATGAGCAGTTCTTC.

The V and J genes are TRBV11-3 and TRBJ1-1; D unresolved. CDR3 length: 13 residues. From germline, CDR1 is SGHNT and CDR2 YENEEA. V was trimmed by 1 base and J by 4 bases, leaving 7 bases between them. CDR3 region: CASSLARSTEAFF. The CDR3 DNA is TGTGCCAGCAGCTTAGCACGGAGCACTGAAGCTTTCTTT.

As DNA, the CDR3 is TGCGCCAGCAGCCAAACTAAGCAGGGGGTCTACAATGAGCAGTTCTTC. It yields the protein CASSQTKQGVYNEQFF. J is TRBJ2-1 and V is TRBV4-1; TRBD1 matches 7 bases. This CDR3 is 16 amino acids long. The germline V gene has CDR1 MGHRA and CDR2 YSYEKL. V shed 2 bases, J shed 3 bases, and the junction held 7 bases outside the gene matches.

The V call is TRBV2, the J call TRBJ2-7; 9 positions agree with TRBD1. Losses at the gene ends were 8 bases for V and 3 bases for J; bases not matched to a gene: 8. Germline V lookup: CDR1 SNHLY, CDR2 FYNNEI. The CDR3 sequence is 14 residues long. The CDR3 spells CASGRATGGYEQYF. Written as DNA, the CDR3 is TGTGCCAGCGGGCGGGCGACAGGGGGCTACGAGCAGTACTTC.

The CDR3 loop reads CASSVSGGKANEQYF. Here the CDR3 DNA reads TGTGCCAGCAGCGTAAGTGGGGGGAAGGCCAACGAGCAGTACTTC. The chain has TRBV7-2 and TRBJ2-7; D possibly corresponds to TRBD2 (6 bases). Germline values: CDR1 SGHTA, CDR2 FQGNSA. The CDR3 length is 15 residues. Trimming stripped 5 bases from V and 5 bases from J, with 19 bases between. The whole variable domain, remainder taken from reference TRBV7-2 and TRBJ2-7, is GAGVSQSPSNKVTEKGKDVELRCDPISGHTALYWYRQSLGQGLEFLIYFQGNSAPDKSGLPSDRFSAERTGGSVSTLTIQRTQQEDSAVYLCASSVSGGKANEQYFGPGTRLTVT.

The chain has TRBV11-2 and TRBJ1-6, with D uncertain. V was clipped by 2 bases and J by 5 bases, with 10 bases between them. This CDR3 has 15 residues. The germline V gene has CDR1 SGHAT and CDR2 FQNNGV. CDR3 DNA sequence: TGTGCCAGCAGCTTAACCCACGGAAATAATTCACCCCTCCACTTT. This codes for CASSLTHGNNSPLHF. The full variable domain, with the rest looked up from reference TRBV11-2 and TRBJ1-6, is EAGVAQSPRYKIIEKRQSVAFWCNPISGHATLYWYQQILGQGPKLLIQFQNNGVVDDSQLPKDRFSAERLKGVDSTLKIQPAKLEDSAVYLCASSLTHGNNSPLHFGNGTRLTVT.

The chain couples TRBV2 to TRBJ2-7; D is unclear. Trimming took off 3 bases at V and 10 bases at J, with 10 bases between the two ends. This CDR3 is 11 amino acids long. Looked up from germline, CDR1 is SNHLY and CDR2 is FYNNEI. DNA for the CDR3: TGTGCCAGCAGTGAGGCCCCCCTCCAGTACTTC. This gives the protein CASSEAPLQYF.

V gene TRBV20-1 combines with J gene TRBJ2-5; D unclear. The better agreement between TRBJ2-7 and the DNA end casts doubt on the J call. This CDR3 is 11 amino acids long. CDR1 and CDR2 from the germline V gene are DFQATT and SNEGSKA (reference sequence). CDR3 residues: CSALVNYEQYF. The DNA for the CDR3 is TGCAGTGCCCTTGTTAACTACGAGCAGTACTTC.

V usage is TRBV6-1 and J usage is TRBJ2-7, with no clear D. CDR1 and CDR2 from the germline V gene are MNHNS and SASEGT. Trimming pared 4 bases from V and 1 base from J, leaving 8 bases between. The CDR3 has 13 amino acids. The CDR3 here is CASSVQHSYEQYF. The CDR3, as DNA: TGTGCCAGCAGTGTTCAGCATTCCTACGAGCAGTACTTC.

The V gene is TRBV7-2, the J gene TRBJ2-1, with 11 bases identical to TRBD2. Looked up from germline, CDR1 is SGHTA and CDR2 is FQGNSA. V trimming: 6 bases; J trimming: 7 bases; junction bases outside the gene matches: 5. This CDR3 has 14 amino acids. CDR3 bases: TGTGCCAGCAGGACAACTAGCGGGAGTAATGAGCAGTTCTTC. It specifies CASRTTSGSNEQFF.

This clone was observed a single time. The genes are TRBV19 and TRBJ2-7; 8 bases line up with TRBD2. The V gene end was trimmed by 6 bases and the J gene end by 0 bases; junction bases not matched to a gene: 7. Germline CDR1 reads LNHDA; CDR2 reads SQIVND (reference sequence). CDR3 size: 15 residues. CDR3 nucleotide sequence: TGTGCCAGTAGGAAGGCCGGGACTAGCTCCTACGAGCAGTACTTC. As protein: CASRKAGTSSYEQYF.

This chain's CDR3 is CASSEGGAGETQYF. The CDR3 region has the DNA TGTGCCAGCAGTGAAGGGGGCGCGGGGGAGACCCAGTACTTC. V and J are TRBV2 and TRBJ2-5; perhaps TRBD2 as D (6 bases). CDR1 is SNHLY and CDR2 is FYNNEI in the germline V gene. Trimming pared 1 base from V and 5 bases from J, leaving 11 bases between. This CDR3 has 14 residues.

As for this clone: Since a much larger clone is just one base distant, this may be a read error. The rearrangement joins TRBV7-2 to TRBJ1-3; D is perhaps TRBD1 (6 bases). V lost 5 bases, J lost 0 bases, and 8 bases lay in between. The CDR3 extends over 14 amino acids. Germline loops: CDR1 SGHTA, CDR2 FQGNSA. In DNA, the CDR3 is TGTGCCAGCAGCCCGGACAGCTCTGGAAACACCATATATTTT. This encodes CASSPDSSGNTIYF.

About this clone itself: One end of the junction is discordant with germline, which a read error may explain. The chain joins TRBV30 to TRBJ1-5, with no clear D. The CDR3 length is 15 residues. Germline V lookup: CDR1 GTSNPN, CDR2 SVGIG (reference sequence). In DNA, the CDR3 is TGTGCCTGGAGTGTACTGGGTCGCGGCAATCAGCCCCCGCATTTT. It encodes CAWSVLGRGNQPPHF.

The genes are TRBV5-6 and TRBJ2-1, with a possible D match to TRBD1 (5 bases). The CDR3 runs 14 residues. Germline assignment: CDR1 SGHDT and CDR2 YYEEEE. V dropped 2 bases and J dropped 4 bases, with 10 bases sitting between them. In nucleotides, the CDR3 is TGTGCCAGCAGCTTATGGACAAGTTACAATGAGCAGTTCTTC. It codes for CASSLWTSYNEQFF. Together with reference TRBV5-6 and TRBJ2-1, the CDR3 gives the full variable domain: DAGVTQSPTHLIKTRGQQVTLRCSPKSGHDTVSWYQQALGQGPQFIFQYYEEEERQRGNFPDRFSGHQFPNYSSELNVNALLLGDSALYLCASSLWTSYNEQFFGPGTRLTVL.

This chain joins TRBV29-1 and TRBJ2-3; 9 bases are a match to TRBD2. Trimming cost V 6 bases and J 2 bases; bases outside gene matches: 9. Germline V gene lookup returns CDR1 SQVTM and CDR2 ANQGSEA. This CDR3 region has 15 residues. This CDR3 reads CSVESGLAFTDTQYF. In DNA, the CDR3 is TGCAGCGTCGAATCGGGACTAGCTTTCACAGATACGCAGTATTTT.

The V call is TRBV5-4, the J call TRBJ1-1, with D tentatively TRBD1 (5 bases). V was trimmed by 6 bases and J by 7 bases, leaving 16 bases between them. The CDR3 is 13 amino acids. The germline V gene encodes CDR1 SGHNT and CDR2 YYREEE (reference sequence). The CDR3 is CASTFDGRGEAFF. The CDR3 nucleotides read TGTGCCAGCACCTTCGATGGGAGGGGTGAAGCTTTCTTT.

The chain employs TRBV7-2 and TRBJ2-1; perhaps D is TRBD1 or TRBD2 (5 bases each). This CDR3 is built from 15 residues. Germline assignment: CDR1 SGHTA and CDR2 FQGNSA. Between the trimmed V and J ends, which lost 0 bases and 7 bases, there was a span of 13 bases. CDR3 residues: CASSLAPGRGNEQFF. The CDR3 DNA sequence: TGTGCCAGCAGCTTAGCCCCGGGGCGCGGAAATGAGCAGTTCTTC.

The V and J genes are TRBV7-2 and TRBJ2-7, with TRBD1 matching 11 bases. J lost 4 bases, V lost 4 bases, and 3 bases had no gene match. The CDR3 length is 14 residues. Germline V CDR1 and CDR2: SGHTA, FQGNSA. The CDR3 reads CASSSGQGAYEQYF. For the CDR3, the DNA is TGTGCCAGCAGCTCCGGACAGGGGGCTTACGAGCAGTACTTC.

The chain uses TRBV5-5 and TRBJ1-4; a weak D match, TRBD1 (6 bases). The germline V gene encodes CDR1 SGHKS and CDR2 YYEKEE (reference sequence). V was pared by 4 bases and J by 4 bases, with 17 bases between. The CDR3 contains 16 residues. The CDR3 is CASSRQVDRSNEKLFF. The CDR3 DNA reads as TGTGCCAGCAGCCGCCAGGTGGACAGAAGTAATGAAAAACTGTTTTTT.

About this clone: This same CDR3 is encoded by further DNA sequences in the sample. In DNA, the CDR3 is TGCGCCAGCAGCTTGGCAGGGTATGGAAACACCATATATTTT. The encoded protein is CASSLAGYGNTIYF. V usage is TRBV5-1 and J usage is TRBJ1-3; D possibly corresponds to TRBD1 (5 bases). CDR3 length: 14 residues. The germline V gene has CDR1 SGHRS and CDR2 YFSETQ. Trimming removed 0 bases from V and 3 bases from J, with 7 bases in between.

The J gene is TRBJ2-5, the V gene TRBV7-2; TRBD2 is a possible D gene (5 bases). The V and J ends lost 0 bases and 5 bases respectively, with 10 bases between them. Germline V lookup: CDR1 SGHTA, CDR2 FQGNSA. The CDR3 has 14 amino acids. The DNA of the CDR3 is TGTGCCAGCAGCTTAGCGTGGAGGAGGGAGACCCAGTACTTC. Translating it yields CASSLAWRRETQYF.

J is TRBJ2-2 and V is TRBV10-2, with TRBD1 matching 8 bases. Per germline, CDR1 WSHSY and CDR2 SAAADI. The V gene end was trimmed by 7 bases and the J gene end by 6 bases; junction bases not matched to a gene: 7. CDR3 length: 14 residues. CDR3 sequence: CASTKGQGAGELFF. DNA for the CDR3: TGCGCCAGCACAAAAGGACAGGGCGCCGGGGAGCTGTTTTTT.

The chain has TRBV4-3 and TRBJ2-7, with unresolved D. This CDR3 region has 15 residues. Deletions cut 0 bases from V and 0 bases from J, with 9 bases between. Looked up from germline, CDR1 is LGHNA and CDR2 is YSLEER. The CDR3 loop is CASSQDLLTSYEQYF. The CDR3 nucleotides are TGCGCCAGCAGCCAAGACCTTTTAACCTCCTACGAGCAGTACTTC.